This T cell receptor beta chain is drawn from a study of blood T cell repertoires in COVID-19. Here immunoSEQ multiplex PCR was the method, and the copy in TCRdb shows in-frame clones only, minus some. Of 100,000 to 150,000 clones listed, around 81% are singletons. J gave up 5 bases and V 0 bases, and 1 base lay outside the gene matches. CDR1 and CDR2 from the germline V gene are KGHSH and LQKENI. CDR3 size: 15 residues. The chain couples TRBV18 to TRBJ2-3, with 11 bases aligning to TRBD2. The receptor was derived from a woman aged 45-59 years with acute or convalescent COVID-19. Sequences were obtained from peripheral blood. The CDR3 bases are TGTGCCAGCTCACCACCGGGACTAGCGGTAGATACGCAGTATTTT. This gives the protein CASSPPGLAVDTQYF.